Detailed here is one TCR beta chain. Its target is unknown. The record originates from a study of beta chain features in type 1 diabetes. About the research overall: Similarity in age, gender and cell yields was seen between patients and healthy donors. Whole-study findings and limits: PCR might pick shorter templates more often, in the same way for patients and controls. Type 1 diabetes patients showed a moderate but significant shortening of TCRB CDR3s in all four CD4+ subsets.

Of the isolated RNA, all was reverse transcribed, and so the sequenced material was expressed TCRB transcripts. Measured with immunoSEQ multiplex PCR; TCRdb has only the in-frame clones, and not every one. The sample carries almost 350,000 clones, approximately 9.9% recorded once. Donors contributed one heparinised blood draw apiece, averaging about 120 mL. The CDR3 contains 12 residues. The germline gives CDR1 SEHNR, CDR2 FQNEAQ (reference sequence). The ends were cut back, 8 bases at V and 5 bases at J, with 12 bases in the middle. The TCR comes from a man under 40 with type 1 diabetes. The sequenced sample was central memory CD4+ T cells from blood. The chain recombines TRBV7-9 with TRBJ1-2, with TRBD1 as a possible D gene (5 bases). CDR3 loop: CASGTSSYGYTF. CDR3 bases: TGTGCCAGCGGGACGAGCAGTTATGGCTACACCTTC.